This T cell receptor (beta chain) was identified in a study of blood T cell repertoires in COVID-19. Clones were sequenced by immunoSEQ multiplex PCR, and TCRdb holds only the in-frame ones, with some missing. This table has about 230,000 clones, 80% to 85% appearing once. Trimming shortened V by 1 base and J by 4 bases, and 13 bases separated the two germline ends. The CDR3 totals 15 residues. The germline V gene has CDR1 SGHTA and CDR2 FQGNSA. V and J are TRBV7-2 and TRBJ1-1; D is unclear. The sample comprised peripheral blood. This clonotype originated in a middle-aged man with acute or convalescent COVID-19. CDR3 residues: CASSLVPQATTEAFF. For the CDR3, the DNA is TGTGCCAGCAGCTTAGTCCCCCAGGCAACCACTGAAGCTTTCTTT.